The 30 T cell receptor beta chains listed next were all sequenced from one sample in a study of Ad26.COV2.S vaccination and SARS-CoV-2 variants. Clones were sequenced by immunoSEQ multiplex PCR, and TCRdb holds only the in-frame ones, with some missing. The repertoire has about 480,000 clones, approximately 88% of them found once; the top ten carry more than 10%. The sample's treatment: some 20 received Ad26.COV2.S at low or high dose, single or two shots; about 5 received placebo; per-sample allocation not given. Samples analyzed were those drawn on day 63 after the first vaccine or placebo injection. The specimen was peripheral blood, collected in a trial of Ad26.COV2.S vaccine versus placebo. Receptors were obtained from a person aged 18-65 years who received the Ad26.COV2.S COVID-19 vaccine or a placebo.

This sequence joins TRBV6-2 or TRBV6-3 and TRBJ2-5, with 12 bases aligning to TRBD2. The V segment lost 5 bases and the J segment 5 bases; nucleotides outside the gene matches: 9. Germline V gene data show CDR1 as MNHEY and CDR2 as SVGEGT. The CDR3 extends over 16 amino acids. In DNA, the CDR3 is TGTGCCAGCAGTCCCCTAGCGGGAGGGCGCTGGGAGACCCAGTACTTC. This sequence encodes CASSPLAGGRWETQYF.

This chain links TRBV2 with TRBJ1-2, with D unresolved. This CDR3 region has 12 residues. Looked up from germline, CDR1 is SNHLY and CDR2 is FYNNEI. V lost 2 bases and J 7 bases, leaving 8 bases between the germline ends. DNA for the CDR3: TGTGCCAGCAGTGAAAACCCGTTTGGCTACACCTTC. Translated, it gives CASSENPFGYTF.

The chain couples TRBV30 to TRBJ1-2; D is perhaps TRBD1 (6 bases). The ends were cut back, 2 bases at V and 5 bases at J, with 12 bases in the middle. Germline V gene sequence: CDR1 GTSNPN, CDR2 SVGIG (reference sequence). CDR3 length: 13 residues. The CDR3 sequence is CAWSSGATYGYTF. CDR3 nucleotides: TGTGCCTGGAGTTCAGGGGCCACTTATGGCTACACCTTC.

As to this clone: At one boundary the junction diverges from the germline segment, which might be a read error. The chain combines TRBV7-7 with TRBJ2-7; 11 bases line up with TRBD1. Per germline, CDR1 SSHAT and CDR2 FNYEAQ (reference sequence). The CDR3 covers 14 residues. DNA of the CDR3: TGTGCTAGCAGCTTGGGACAGGGGGTCTACGAGCAGTACTTC. It translates to CASSLGQGVYEQYF.

The J gene is TRBJ2-5, the V gene TRBV18, with D unclear. Germline CDR1 and CDR2: KGHSH and LQKENI. The length of the CDR3 is 15 residues. With 0 bases removed from V and 0 bases from J, the gap between germline ends came to 8 bases. The CDR3 DNA is TGTGCCAGCTCACCACCCTCGCAGTACCAAGAGACCCAGTACTTC. Amino acid sequence: CASSPPSQYQETQYF.

V is TRBV19 and J is TRBJ2-1; TRBD1 is a possible D gene (6 bases). This CDR3 is built from 16 residues. V lost 10 bases and J lost 0, with 19 bases in between. Germline values: CDR1 LNHDA, CDR2 SQIVND (reference sequence). CDR3 DNA: TGTGCCACCCAGGGGACCGTGGGCAGCTCCTACAATGAGCAGTTCTTC. It encodes CATQGTVGSSYNEQFF.

The V and J genes are TRBV28 and TRBJ2-5, with 11 bases that match TRBD2. CDR1 is MDHEN, CDR2 SYDVKM, per germline. Trimming cost V 6 bases and J 5 bases; bases outside gene matches: 2. The CDR3 extends over 13 amino acids. The CDR3 here is CASRVAGGETQYF. Here the CDR3 DNA reads TGTGCCAGCAGGGTAGCGGGAGGGGAGACCCAGTACTTC.

The chain uses TRBV5-4 and TRBJ1-1; D unresolved. CDR1 is SGHNT and CDR2 is YYREEE in the germline V gene (reference sequence). With 2 bases removed from V and 11 bases from J, the gap between germline ends came to 19 bases. The CDR3 covers 14 residues. This chain's CDR3 is CASSFRLEPVGAFF. CDR3 sequence (DNA): TGTGCCAGCAGCTTTCGATTGGAACCCGTCGGGGCTTTCTTT.

This rearrangement joins TRBV20-1 to TRBJ1-2, with D maybe TRBD1 (5 bases). The CDR3 loop spans 14 amino acids. V lost 3 bases and J lost 3, with 14 bases in between. Per the germline V gene, CDR1 is DFQATT and CDR2 is SNEGSKA (reference sequence). The CDR3 region is CSASDAGTHYGYTF. Here the CDR3 DNA reads TGCAGTGCTAGTGATGCCGGGACCCACTATGGCTACACCTTC.

The V and J genes are TRBV29-1 and TRBJ2-5, with a possible D match to TRBD2 (6 bases). Between the trimmed V and J ends, which lost 4 bases and 4 bases, there was a span of 16 bases. This CDR3 contains 14 residues. CDR1 SQVTM and CDR2 ANQGSEA come from the germline V gene. This chain's CDR3 is CSVVPGALGETQYF. The CDR3 DNA follows: TGCAGCGTTGTCCCGGGAGCCCTTGGAGAGACCCAGTACTTC. Variable domain in full (rest from reference TRBV29-1 and TRBJ2-5): SAVISQKPSRDICQRGTSLTIQCQVDSQVTMMFWYRQQPGQSLTLIATANQGSEATYESGFVIDKFPISRPNLTFSTLTVSNMSPEDSSIYLCSVVPGALGETQYFGPGTRLLVL.

The chain is built from TRBV18 and TRBJ2-1; D may be TRBD1 or TRBD2 (5 bases each). V lost 8 bases to trimming and J lost 8 bases, with 16 bases between them. This CDR3 spans 13 amino acids. CDR1 and CDR2 from the germline V gene are KGHSH and LQKENI. This CDR3 is CASTRDLFDEQFF. The CDR3 DNA is TGTGCCAGCACCCGGGACCTCTTCGATGAGCAGTTCTTC.

J is TRBJ1-2 and V is TRBV21-1. TRBV21-1 is classified as a pseudogene. CDR3 length: 16 amino acids. This chain's CDR3 is CASSKAAVQLNYGYTF. CDR3 bases: TGTGCCAGCAGCAAAGCAGCGGTTCAACTCAACTATGGCTACACCTTC.

The sample holds one count of this clone. This rearrangement joins TRBV7-2 to TRBJ2-3, with D perhaps TRBD1 (5 bases). The CDR3 has 17 amino acids. CDR1 SGHTA and CDR2 FQGNSA come from the germline V gene. The V and J ends lost 1 base and 6 bases respectively, with 20 bases between them. The CDR3: CASSLDVSGARRDTQYF. The CDR3 DNA follows: TGTGCCAGCAGCTTAGATGTTTCTGGGGCGCGCAGGGATACGCAGTATTTT.

The chain employs TRBV28 and TRBJ1-6, with D possibly matching TRBD1 (5 bases). This CDR3 spans 16 amino acids. V was trimmed by 6 bases and J by 5 bases, leaving 17 bases between them. The germline gives CDR1 MDHEN, CDR2 SYDVKM. The CDR3 spells CASSSPEGLNNSPLHF. CDR3 in DNA: TGTGCCAGCAGCTCTCCCGAGGGACTTAATAATTCACCCCTCCACTTT.

V gene TRBV14 combines with J gene TRBJ1-6, with 9 bases lining up with TRBD1. The ends lost 6 bases at V and 7 bases at J; junction bases unmatched: 10. The CDR3 consists of 16 residues. The germline V gene encodes CDR1 SGHDN and CDR2 FVKESK. The chain's CDR3 is CASSNVGDRANSPLHF. As DNA, the CDR3 is TGTGCCAGCAGTAATGTTGGGGACAGGGCCAATTCACCCCTCCACTTT.

Only one count was recorded for this clone. This chain connects TRBV11-2 to TRBJ2-7; D uncertain. The CDR3 length is 11 residues. Per the germline V gene, CDR1 is SGHAT and CDR2 is FQNNGV. V lost 4 bases and J lost 4, with 5 bases in between. DNA for the CDR3: TGTGCCAGCAGCTACCATTACGAGCAGTACTTC. This gives the protein CASSYHYEQYF.

The chain couples TRBV19 to TRBJ1-2; 9 nucleotides match TRBD1. V was pared by 4 bases and J by 4 bases, with 7 bases of the junction left unmatched. This CDR3 is 15 amino acids long. Per germline, CDR1 LNHDA and CDR2 SQIVND (reference sequence). For the CDR3, the DNA is TGTGCCAGTAGTAGATCGGGACAGGGCGTCTATGGCTACACCTTC. Translated, it gives CASSRSGQGVYGYTF.

The J gene is TRBJ1-6, the V gene TRBV23-1; no firm D call. TRBV23-1 is an open reading frame whose function is uncertain. This CDR3 comprises 23 residues. The V end was cut by 2 bases, the J end by 7 bases, with 36 bases between. The CDR3 protein is CASSQPTLSPQNGPWIRNSPLHF. The CDR3 DNA reads TGCGCCAGCAGTCAACCAACCCTATCCCCTCAAAACGGTCCTTGGATCCGGAATTCACCCCTCCACTTT.

V gene TRBV21-1 combines with J gene TRBJ2-1; the tabulated D call, TRBD2, remains unverified against the DNA. TRBV21-1 is given as a pseudogene. CDR3 size: 17 residues. For the CDR3, the DNA is TGTGCCAGCATCCCGGGGCGACTAGGTAAGCCCTACAATGAGCAGTTCTTC. Translation: CASIPGRLGKPYNEQFF.

V usage is TRBV10-3 and J usage is TRBJ1-2, with D possibly matching TRBD1 (6 bases). Per germline, CDR1 ENHRY and CDR2 SYGVKD. V was cut by 4 bases and J by 2 bases, with 8 bases left in between. The CDR3 loop spans 13 amino acids. CDR3 amino acids: CAISGDRNYGYTF. The CDR3 nucleotides read TGTGCCATCAGTGGTGACAGGAACTATGGCTACACCTTC.

The chain employs TRBV7-8 and TRBJ1-1; no clear D. V shed 3 bases and J shed 8 bases, with 19 bases lying between them. The CDR3 runs 15 residues. The germline V gene encodes CDR1 SGHVS and CDR2 FQNEAQ. The CDR3 nucleotides are TGTGCCAGCAGCTTGACGAGGACTGCTCTAAGGGAAGCTTTCTTT. Translating gives CASSLTRTALREAFF.

The chain has TRBV19 and TRBJ1-5; D remains unclear. Germline V gives CDR1 LNHDA, CDR2 SQIVND (reference sequence). Trimming stripped 6 bases from V and 1 base from J, with 10 bases between. The CDR3 covers 14 residues. CDR3 sequence (DNA): TGTGCCAGTAGGAGGGAGGGAAGCAATCAGCCCCAGCATTTT. It codes for CASRREGSNQPQHF. Full variable domain (missing parts from reference TRBV19 and TRBJ1-5): DGGITQSPKYLFRKEGQNVTLSCEQNLNHDAMYWYRQDPGQGLRLIYYSQIVNDFQKGDIAEGYSVSREKKESFPLTVTSAQKNPTAFYLCASRREGSNQPQHFGDGTRLSIL.

This clone occurred a few times. The CDR3 region is CSVERMGQGSPEAFF. CDR3 DNA: TGCAGCGTTGAAAGGATGGGACAGGGGTCCCCTGAAGCTTTCTTT. The chain joins TRBV29-1 to TRBJ1-1; 10 bases match TRBD1. Germline assignment: CDR1 SQVTM and CDR2 ANQGSEA. The CDR3 loop spans 15 amino acids. With 2 bases clipped from V and 6 bases from J, the junction kept 9 bases outside the gene matches.

The chain combines TRBV5-1 with TRBJ2-3; 10 nucleotides match TRBD2. The germline V gene encodes CDR1 SGHRS and CDR2 YFSETQ. The CDR3 is 16 residues long. Trimming at V came to 4 bases and at J to 3 bases, leaving 8 bases not matched to a gene. CDR3 protein: CASSQNPGLATDTQYF. The CDR3 nucleotides read TGCGCCAGCAGCCAAAACCCGGGACTAGCGACAGATACGCAGTATTTT.

The sample holds a few counts of this clone. This chain joins TRBV19 and TRBJ2-2; TRBD1 aligns across 9 bases. The germline CDR1 and CDR2 sequences are LNHDA and SQIVND (reference sequence). This CDR3 comprises 17 residues. V shed 1 base and J 2 bases; nucleotides not matched to a gene: 5. DNA of the CDR3: TGTGCCAGTAGTATAGTAACGGGACAGGGTAACACCGGGGAGCTGTTTTTT. Its protein product is CASSIVTGQGNTGELFF.

V is TRBV5-5 and J is TRBJ2-5, with 7 bases identical to TRBD1. Looked up from germline, CDR1 is SGHKS and CDR2 is YYEKEE (reference sequence). The V gene end was trimmed by 3 bases and the J gene end by 2 bases; junction bases not matched to a gene: 4. This CDR3 spans 14 amino acids. This chain's CDR3 is CASSSPRGQETQYF. DNA for the CDR3: TGTGCCAGCAGCTCACCCAGGGGGCAAGAGACCCAGTACTTC.

Worth noting for this clone: It may be a read error: a sequence one base away is much more abundant. V usage is TRBV7-2 and J usage is TRBJ1-5, with D unresolved. CDR1 is SGHTA and CDR2 is FQGNSA in the germline V gene. Trimming removed 0 bases at V and 0 bases at J, with 6 bases between. This CDR3 spans 15 amino acids. CDR3 sequence: CASSLAGYSNQPQHF. CDR3 coding DNA: TGTGCCAGCAGCTTAGCAGGGTATAGCAATCAGCCCCAGCATTTT.

The V gene is TRBV5-4, the J gene TRBJ1-2, with D maybe TRBD1 (5 bases). Trimming shortened V by 0 bases and J by 8 bases, and 11 bases separated the two germline ends. The CDR3 length is 13 residues. Germline V gene data show CDR1 as SGHNT and CDR2 as YYREEE (reference sequence). The CDR3 DNA is TGTGCCAGCAGCTTGGGCTGGCAGGGAGGCTACACCTTC. Translation gives CASSLGWQGGYTF.

With respect to this clone: This specimen includes other DNA sequences encoding the same CDR3. J is TRBJ2-5 and V is TRBV5-6, with TRBD1 matching over 8 bases. The CDR3 runs to 13 residues. The V gene's germline CDR1 is SGHDT and CDR2 YYEEEE. V lost 4 bases and J lost 4; bases outside the gene matches: 3. The CDR3: CASSLDRAETQYF. Here the CDR3 DNA reads TGTGCCAGCAGCCTGGACAGGGCAGAGACCCAGTACTTC.

The rearrangement uses TRBV7-8 and TRBJ2-3, with 9 bases matching TRBD2. Unmatched junction bases numbered 3, after V lost 0 bases and J lost 2 bases. This CDR3 is built from 16 residues. Per the germline V gene, CDR1 is SGHVS and CDR2 is FQNEAQ. This CDR3 is CASSLASGGPTDTQYF. CDR3 coding DNA: TGTGCCAGCAGCTTAGCTAGCGGGGGACCCACAGATACGCAGTATTTT. Combining the CDR3 with reference TRBV7-8 and TRBJ2-3 gives the whole variable domain GAGVSQSPRYKVAKRGQDVALRCDPISGHVSLFWYQQALGQGPEFLTYFQNEAQLDKSGLPSDRFFAERPEGSVSTLKIQRTQQEDSAVYLCASSLASGGPTDTQYFGPGTRLTVL.